This TCR beta chain is drawn from a study of CD8+ T cells in alopecia areata. PBMCs yielded sorted CD4+ and CD8+ T cells. The authors extracted RNA and reverse transcribed it into cDNA as the sequencing template. The data were produced by immunoSEQ multiplex PCR, yet TCRdb's version contains in-frame clones alone and is incomplete. Of 200,000 to 250,000 clones in the sample, 57% are singletons; the top ten hold 0.4% to 0.55%. This CDR3 comprises 16 residues. Germline V lookup: CDR1 SGHDT, CDR2 YYEEEE. The germline V and J ends were trimmed by 1 base and 5 bases, with 15 bases remaining between them. Sample: CD4+ T cells sorted from blood, taken at week 0. The TCR comes from a human donor with alopecia areata. The chain has TRBV5-6 and TRBJ2-2, with a possible D match to TRBD1 (6 bases). The CDR3 bases are TGTGCCAGCAGCTTGTGGACAGCCCGAGGGACCGGGGAGCTGTTTTTT. Protein sequence: CASSLWTARGTGELFF.